These 32 T cell receptor beta chains originate from one sample sequenced in a study of chemoradiotherapy in HPV16-positive cancers. Repertoires were generated with immunoSEQ multiplex PCR, while TCRdb's copy carries only in-frame clones and drops some. This sample carries 30,000 or so clones, roughly 82% of them seen once, and the ten largest clones take approximately 5.1%. Source: blood, taken from a patient who underwent chemoradiotherapy. The receptors shown here come from a human donor with HPV-associated anogenital cancer.

The J gene is TRBJ2-1, the V gene TRBV7-2; 11 bases fit TRBD2. Germline trimming cut 3 bases from V and 5 bases from J; bases unmatched to any gene: 9. Germline V gene data show CDR1 as SGHTA and CDR2 as FQGNSA. The CDR3 runs to 17 residues. CDR3 DNA: TGTGCCAGCAGCTTCTCGGGGCTAGCGGGGGGAAACAATGAGCAGTTCTTC. Its protein is CASSFSGLAGGNNEQFF.

This sequence joins TRBV7-8 and TRBJ1-5, with D possibly matching TRBD1 (6 bases). The V gene lost 1 base and the J gene lost 8 bases, with 12 bases spanning the gap. The CDR3 is 14 residues long. Germline V gives CDR1 SGHVS, CDR2 FQNEAQ. The CDR3 loop is CASSLDRVREPQHF. The CDR3, as DNA: TGTGCCAGCAGCTTAGACAGGGTTCGGGAGCCCCAGCATTTT.

On this clone itself: This CDR3 is also generated by other DNA sequences in the sample. The J gene is TRBJ2-7, the V gene TRBV18, with TRBD1 identical over 8 bases. This CDR3 contains 14 residues. V lost 6 bases and J lost 0; bases outside the gene matches: 4. CDR1 is KGHSH, CDR2 LQKENI, per germline. DNA of the CDR3: TGTGCCAGCTCTCGGGACAGGTCCTCCTACGAGCAGTACTTC. Its translation is CASSRDRSSYEQYF.

The chain couples TRBV27 to TRBJ2-2; D is ambiguous. V lost 3 bases and J 4 bases, leaving 3 bases between the germline ends. Germline V gene data show CDR1 as MNHEY and CDR2 as SMNVEV (reference sequence). The CDR3 totals 12 residues. The chain's CDR3 is CASSFITGELFF. The DNA of the CDR3 is TGTGCCAGCAGTTTTATCACCGGGGAGCTGTTTTTT.

The V gene is TRBV9, the J gene TRBJ1-2, with 7 bases matching TRBD1. The CDR3 has 10 residues. Trimming removed 7 bases from V and 10 bases from J; junction bases left unmatched: 4. Germline V lookup: CDR1 SGDLS, CDR2 YYNGEE. The CDR3 coding sequence is TGTGCCAGCGGCGACAGGGACTACACCTTC. This codes for CASGDRDYTF.

The J gene is TRBJ1-2, the V gene TRBV11-1; TRBD1 matches 7 bases. The CDR3 has 14 residues. The germline CDR1 and CDR2 sequences are SGHAT and FQDESV (reference sequence). V shed 5 bases, J shed 1 base, and the junction held 4 bases outside the gene matches. The CDR3 sequence: CASSPGTVNYGYTF. The CDR3 DNA reads TGTGCCAGCAGCCCCGGGACAGTTAACTATGGCTACACCTTC.

J is TRBJ2-5 and V is TRBV9, with D unclear. Per germline, CDR1 SGDLS and CDR2 YYNGEE. This CDR3 is built from 14 residues. Trimming pared 0 bases from V and 0 bases from J, leaving 6 bases between. The CDR3 DNA is TGTGCCAGCAGCGTAGGAAGGAACCAAGAGACCCAGTACTTC. Amino acid sequence: CASSVGRNQETQYF.

This clone was observed once. The junction departs from the called germline gene at one end, perhaps through a read error. This chain links TRBV7-6 with TRBJ2-1; 12 nucleotides match TRBD2. The CDR3 has 14 amino acids. The germline CDR1 and CDR2 sequences are SGHVS and FNYEAQ. The CDR3 nucleotides read TGTGCCAGCAGCCTAGCGGGGGGGTACAATGAGCAGTTCTTC. Its translation is CASSLAGGYNEQFF.

The V gene is TRBV5-4, the J gene TRBJ2-5; unclear D gene. V was trimmed by 0 bases and J by 5 bases, leaving 8 bases between them. The CDR3 contains 13 residues. The germline gives CDR1 SGHNT, CDR2 YYREEE (reference sequence). The CDR3 loop reads CASSLAGLETQYF. The CDR3, as DNA: TGTGCCAGCAGCTTGGCTGGGTTGGAGACCCAGTACTTC.

This chain links TRBV14 with TRBJ2-3; maybe TRBD1 (7 bases). Germline CDR1 SGHDN, CDR2 FVKESK. The CDR3 consists of 17 residues. V dropped 0 bases and J dropped 2 bases, with 15 bases sitting between them. CDR3 sequence (DNA): TGTGCCAGCAGCCAAGAATCAGGGGGGATTACCACAGATACGCAGTATTTT. Encoded protein: CASSQESGGITTDTQYF.

This clone was observed a few times. The chain uses TRBV5-1 and TRBJ1-5; a weak D match, TRBD1 (5 bases). Trimming took off 0 bases at V and 3 bases at J, with 7 bases between the two ends. Germline CDR1 and CDR2: SGHRS and YFSETQ. The length of the CDR3 is 14 residues. DNA of the CDR3: TGCGCCAGCAGCTTGGCAGGGCACAATCAGCCCCAGCATTTT. This sequence encodes CASSLAGHNQPQHF.

The chain recombines TRBV9 with TRBJ1-1; TRBD1 might be the D (5 bases). Trimming took 3 bases from V and 0 from J, leaving 9 bases between them. CDR1 is SGDLS and CDR2 is YYNGEE in the germline V gene. The CDR3 is 14 amino acids. The CDR3 reads CASSDGHLNTEAFF. The CDR3 DNA follows: TGTGCCAGCAGCGACGGACACCTGAACACTGAAGCTTTCTTT.

This clone was counted a single time. The V gene is TRBV15, the J gene TRBJ2-3; 7 bases fit TRBD2. Germline V lookup: CDR1 LNHNV, CDR2 YYDKDF (reference sequence). The junction had 2 bases not matched to a gene; V was cut back by 1 base and J by 1 base. There are 15 residues in the CDR3. The CDR3 reads CATSRGRGGTDTQYF. DNA of the CDR3: TGTGCCACCAGCAGAGGACGGGGGGGCACAGATACGCAGTATTTT.

The chain joins TRBV27 to TRBJ1-1; no clear D gene. The germline V gene has CDR1 MNHEY and CDR2 SMNVEV (reference sequence). CDR3 length: 18 residues. Trimming shortened V by 0 bases and J by 1 base, and 18 bases separated the two germline ends. For the CDR3, the DNA is TGTGCCAGCAGTTTATCCTTAGTTATTAGGGCGGAGAACACTGAAGCTTTCTTT. It codes for CASSLSLVIRAENTEAFF.

J is TRBJ2-2 and V is TRBV9; weak D call: TRBD1 (6 bases). Germline V CDR1 and CDR2: SGDLS, YYNGEE. The CDR3 runs 14 residues. Trimming stripped 0 bases from V and 3 bases from J, with 6 bases between. The CDR3, as DNA: TGTGCCAGCAGCGTAGCAGGGGACACCGGGGAGCTGTTTTTT. Amino acid sequence: CASSVAGDTGELFF.

V gene TRBV6-1 combines with J gene TRBJ2-3; D call uncertain. The germline gives CDR1 MNHNS, CDR2 SASEGT. Trimming shortened V by 2 bases and J by 1 base, and 10 bases separated the two germline ends. This CDR3 has 15 residues. CDR3 DNA sequence: TGTGCCAGCAGTGAAACCCCAGAAGGCACAGATACGCAGTATTTT. Amino acids: CASSETPEGTDTQYF.

As for this clone: The junction does not match germline at one end; this may be a read error. The chain combines TRBV6-1 with TRBJ1-5; D might be TRBD1 (6 bases). The CDR3 is made up of 14 amino acids. Germline loops: CDR1 MNHNS, CDR2 SASEGT. CDR3 residues: CASSEGGGGQPQHF. In DNA, the CDR3 is TGTGCCAGTAGTGAGGGAGGGGGGGGACAGCCCCAGCATTTT.

The genes are TRBV9 and TRBJ2-1; 9 bases line up with TRBD2. The germline V gene encodes CDR1 SGDLS and CDR2 YYNGEE. V shed 0 bases, J shed 4 bases, and the junction held 17 bases outside the gene matches. The CDR3 covers 20 residues. The CDR3 DNA sequence: TGTGCCAGCAGCGTAGCGTTGGAGAGTAGCGGGGGCCGAAGATACAATGAGCAGTTCTTC. Translation: CASSVALESSGGRRYNEQFF.

This chain uses TRBV5-5 with TRBJ2-3; D ambiguous. Trimming removed 1 base at V and 2 bases at J, with 11 bases between. This CDR3 contains 15 residues. Looked up from germline, CDR1 is SGHKS and CDR2 is YYEKEE (reference sequence). CDR3 protein: CASSLWQSPTDTQYF. The CDR3 DNA is TGTGCCAGCAGCTTGTGGCAGAGCCCCACAGATACGCAGTATTTT.

This rearrangement joins TRBV6-1 to TRBJ2-5; TRBD1 is a possible D gene (5 bases). The V end lost 6 bases, the J end lost 4 bases, and 18 bases lay between the germline ends. The CDR3 contains 15 residues. Germline CDR1 and CDR2: MNHNS and SASEGT. CDR3 in amino acids: CASRPSDIRGETQYF. The CDR3 region has the DNA TGTGCCAGCAGGCCCTCGGACATCCGAGGAGAGACCCAGTACTTC.

This CDR3 reads CASSLGGKSSGNTIYF. CDR3 nucleotides: TGTGCCAGCAGCTTGGGCGGTAAAAGCTCTGGAAACACCATATATTTT. V and J are TRBV7-2 and TRBJ1-3; D gene uncertain. V was trimmed by 3 bases and J by 0 bases, leaving 12 bases between them. Per the germline V gene, CDR1 is SGHTA and CDR2 is FQGNSA. This CDR3 has 16 amino acids.

This clone has just one count. V usage is TRBV7-2 and J usage is TRBJ2-3; TRBD2 aligns across 10 bases. The CDR3 runs to 17 residues. From germline, CDR1 is SGHTA and CDR2 FQGNSA. With V trimmed by 0 bases and J by 6 bases, 9 bases remained unmatched. The CDR3 protein is CASSLAYSGGSRDTQYF. The CDR3 DNA follows: TGTGCCAGCAGCTTAGCTTATAGCGGGGGGAGTCGGGATACGCAGTATTTT.

CDR3 sequence: CASSVHRGVAEAFF. CDR3 DNA: TGTGCCAGCAGTGTCCACAGGGGTGTGGCTGAAGCTTTCTTT. The chain links TRBV2 to TRBJ1-1; 7 nucleotides match TRBD1. After removal of 4 bases from V and 6 bases from J, the junction contained 8 bases not matched to a gene. The CDR3 runs to 14 residues. The germline gives CDR1 SNHLY, CDR2 FYNNEI.

The rearrangement links TRBV10-1 to TRBJ1-6, with 9 bases matching TRBD1. Trimming removed 6 bases from V and 9 bases from J; junction bases left unmatched: 3. This CDR3 region has 13 residues. Germline CDR1 reads WNHNN; CDR2 reads SYGVQD (reference sequence). In DNA form, the CDR3 reads TGCGCCAGCAGCCGGGACAGGGTTTCACCCCTCCACTTT. The encoded protein is CASSRDRVSPLHF.

This clone was counted once. This chain joins TRBV5-1 and TRBJ2-1; TRBD2 is a possible D gene (5 bases). The CDR3 has 15 residues. The V gene's germline CDR1 is SGHRS and CDR2 YFSETQ. V was cut by 4 bases and J by 0 bases, with 11 bases left in between. CDR3 bases: TGCGCCAGCAGCATGAGCGGAAGCTCCTACAATGAGCAGTTCTTC. Encoded protein: CASSMSGSSYNEQFF.

This chain uses TRBV7-9 with TRBJ2-4; weak D call: TRBD2 (6 bases). This CDR3 is built from 12 residues. Germline CDR1 and CDR2: SEHNR and FQNEAQ (reference sequence). The DNA for the CDR3 is TGTTCGTGGGAGGCAATGGAAAACATTCAGTACTTC. It encodes CSWEAMENIQYF.

The chain couples TRBV5-1 to TRBJ2-2, with 8 positions matching TRBD2. There are 17 residues in the CDR3. V lost 0 bases, J lost 3 bases, and 7 bases stayed unmatched. Germline V gives CDR1 SGHRS, CDR2 YFSETQ. The CDR3 loop is CASSLAAAGEDTGELFF. The CDR3 DNA follows: TGCGCCAGCAGCTTGGCCGCAGCGGGGGAAGACACCGGGGAGCTGTTTTTT.

The chain employs TRBV5-6 and TRBJ2-5; possible D gene TRBD2, 5 bases. Germline CDR1 reads SGHDT; CDR2 reads YYEEEE. Between the trimmed V and J ends, which lost 1 base and 4 bases, there was a span of 11 bases. CDR3 length: 14 residues. CDR3 sequence reads: CASSLRGSRETQYF. As DNA, the CDR3 is TGTGCCAGCAGCTTGCGGGGTTCGAGAGAGACCCAGTACTTC.

This clone was detected once. This chain connects TRBV10-3 to TRBJ2-5; D could derive from TRBD1 or TRBD2 (5 bases each). Between the trimmed V and J ends, which lost 7 bases and 7 bases, there was a span of 16 bases. The CDR3 runs to 13 residues. Germline V CDR1 and CDR2: ENHRY, SYGVKD. CDR3 DNA: TGTGCCATCACAGAGAGGGATGGGGGGACCCAGTACTTC. Translation gives CAITERDGGTQYF.

The DNA for the CDR3 is TGTGCCAGCAGCTTCGGACTAGCGGGGGTGGACAATGAGCAGTTCTTC. Protein: CASSFGLAGVDNEQFF. The chain joins TRBV5-6 to TRBJ2-1; TRBD2 matches at 13 bases. CDR3 length: 16 residues. The V gene's germline CDR1 is SGHDT and CDR2 YYEEEE. V lost 2 bases to trimming and J lost 5 bases; unmatched junction nucleotides: 4.

This clone was seen once. The chain has TRBV28 and TRBJ2-7; D not resolved. Germline V gives CDR1 MDHEN, CDR2 SYDVKM. Trimming pared 6 bases from V and 3 bases from J, leaving 12 bases between. This CDR3 spans 13 amino acids. In DNA form, the CDR3 reads TGTGCCAGCAGCACCGTTACTATCTACGAGCAGTACTTC. Translating gives CASSTVTIYEQYF. Using reference TRBV28 and TRBJ2-7 for the parts outside the CDR3, the full variable domain is DVKVTQSSRYLVKRTGEKVFLECVQDMDHENMFWYRQDPGLGLRLIYFSYDVKMKEKGDIPEGYSVSREKKERFSLILESASTNQTSMYLCASSTVTIYEQYFGPGTRLTVT.

The chain links TRBV5-4 to TRBJ2-2; TRBD1 might be the D (6 bases). The CDR3 runs to 15 residues. The germline V gene encodes CDR1 SGHNT and CDR2 YYREEE (reference sequence). V gave up 4 bases and J gave up 2 bases, with 12 bases separating them. CDR3 sequence (DNA): TGTGCCAGCAGCCCGGGACATTTAAACACCGGGGAGCTGTTTTTT. Translation gives CASSPGHLNTGELFF.